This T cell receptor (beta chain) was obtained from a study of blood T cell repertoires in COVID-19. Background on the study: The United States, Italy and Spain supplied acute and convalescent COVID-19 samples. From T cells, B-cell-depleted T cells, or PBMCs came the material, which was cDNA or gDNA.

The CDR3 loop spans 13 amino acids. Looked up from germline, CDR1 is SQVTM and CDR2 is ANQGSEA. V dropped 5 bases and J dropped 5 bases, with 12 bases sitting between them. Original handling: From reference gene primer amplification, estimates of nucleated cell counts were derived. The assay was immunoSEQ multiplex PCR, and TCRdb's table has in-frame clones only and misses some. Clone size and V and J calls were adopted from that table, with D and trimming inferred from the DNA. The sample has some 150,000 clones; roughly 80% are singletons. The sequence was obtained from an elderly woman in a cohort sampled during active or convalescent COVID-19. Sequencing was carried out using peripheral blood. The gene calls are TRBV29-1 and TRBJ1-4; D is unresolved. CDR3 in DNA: TGCAGCGTTAAGGCTGGCGGCAATGAAAAACTGTTTTTT. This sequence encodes CSVKAGGNEKLFF. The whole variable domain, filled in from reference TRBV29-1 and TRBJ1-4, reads SAVISQKPSRDICQRGTSLTIQCQVDSQVTMMFWYRQQPGQSLTLIATANQGSEATYESGFVIDKFPISRPNLTFSTLTVSNMSPEDSSIYLCSVKAGGNEKLFFGSGTQLSVL.